A single sample gave rise to the 32 T cell receptor beta chains below, sequenced in a study of response to subunit inactivated influenza vaccine (dated by TCRdb to the late 2010s). Libraries were made using RT-PCR. The data were produced on an Illumina HiSeq 2500. Clones were called with MiXCR by TCRdb after fastp trimmed the public reads at Q25, and only in-frame beta chains were retained. Rows are combined by CDR3 protein, so each entry shows the most common genes and DNA. The sample includes 600,000 to 850,000 distinct CDR3 sequences, with around 15% observed a single time. Clones ranked in the top ten supply approximately 7.6% of the sample. This material consisted of PBMCs from blood, taken around 15 days before vaccination. These receptors came from a man in his fifties or sixties who received an inactivated influenza vaccine. Donor details come from another sample of the same person, matched by shared clones.

This clonotype was recorded a few times. This chain joins TRBV5-6 and TRBJ1-1; D gene uncertain. Per germline, CDR1 SGHDT and CDR2 YYEEEE. V was clipped by 1 base and J by 4 bases, with 5 bases between them. This CDR3 is 12 amino acids long. CDR3 sequence reads: CASSLMTTEAFF. In DNA, the CDR3 is TGTGCCAGCAGCTTGATGACCACTGAAGCTTTCTTT.

Only a few counts were recorded for this clonotype. This chain uses TRBV7-8 with TRBJ2-2; 12 bases are shared with TRBD2. V gave up 4 bases and J gave up 6 bases; unmatched junction bases: 6. This CDR3 comprises 16 residues. Germline V gene lookup returns CDR1 SGHVS and CDR2 FQNEAQ. CDR3 residues: CASSWLLAGGSGELFF. For the CDR3, the DNA is TGTGCCAGCAGCTGGTTACTAGCGGGAGGCTCCGGGGAGCTGTTTTTT.

This clonotype has only a few counts. The CDR3 is CASSPRAGFYNEQFF. For the CDR3, the DNA is TGTGCCAGCTCACCAAGAGCTGGCTTCTACAATGAGCAGTTCTTC. V usage is TRBV18 and J usage is TRBJ2-1; no reliable D call. The CDR3 sequence is 15 residues long. Germline V gene lookup returns CDR1 KGHSH and CDR2 LQKENI. V was trimmed by 2 bases and J by 3 bases, leaving 11 bases between them.

A few counts support this clonotype. The chain uses TRBV28 and TRBJ2-5; possible D gene TRBD2, 6 bases. The CDR3 sequence is 14 residues long. Trimming shortened V by 7 bases and J by 5 bases, and 17 bases separated the two germline ends. Germline V lookup: CDR1 MDHEN, CDR2 SYDVKM. The CDR3 here is CASTPGAGKETQYF. CDR3 in DNA: TGTGCCAGCACTCCGGGAGCAGGGAAGGAGACCCAGTACTTC.

This chain uses TRBV6-1 with TRBJ1-1; D not certain. This CDR3 comprises 14 residues. Trimming shortened V by 6 bases and J by 0 bases, and 11 bases separated the two germline ends. Germline V gene sequence: CDR1 MNHNS, CDR2 SASEGT. For the CDR3, the DNA is TGTGCCAGCAGATCTGACGTAATGAACACTGAAGCTTTCTTT. It codes for CASRSDVMNTEAFF.

The chain is built from TRBV6-1 and TRBJ1-2; 7 bases map to TRBD1. After removal of 5 bases from V and 8 bases from J, the junction contained 14 bases not matched to a gene. Germline CDR1 reads MNHNS; CDR2 reads SASEGT. The CDR3 loop spans 15 amino acids. In DNA, the CDR3 is TGTGCCAGCAGTCCCTACCGGGACAGACCACTGGGCTACACCTTC. It encodes CASSPYRDRPLGYTF.

CDR3 bases: TGTGCCAGCAGTTTCTGGGGGGGCGGGAGCACAGATACGCAGTATTTT. As protein: CASSFWGGGSTDTQYF. The chain combines TRBV12-3 or TRBV12-4 with TRBJ2-3, with a possible D match to TRBD2 (7 bases). Deletions cut 3 bases from V and 0 bases from J, with 13 bases between. The CDR3 covers 16 residues.

The chain joins TRBV9 to TRBJ2-7; D gene uncertain. V lost 2 bases to trimming and J lost 2 bases, with 14 bases between them. CDR3 size: 15 residues. Per the germline V gene, CDR1 is SGDLS and CDR2 is YYNGEE. The CDR3 sequence: CASSVGLSLTYEQYF. The CDR3 DNA reads TGTGCCAGCAGCGTCGGTCTCTCGCTCACCTACGAGCAGTACTTC.

The chain links TRBV5-6 to TRBJ1-1; D is unclear. V lost 2 bases and J lost 0, with 8 bases in between. This CDR3 region has 14 residues. Germline CDR1 reads SGHDT; CDR2 reads YYEEEE. CDR3 protein: CASSFGSMNTEAFF. As DNA, the CDR3 is TGTGCCAGCAGCTTCGGCTCCATGAACACTGAAGCTTTCTTT.

The V and J genes are TRBV10-3 and TRBJ2-1, with 11 bases fitting TRBD2. Trimming took 6 bases from V and 5 from J; bases not matched to a gene: 3. The length of the CDR3 is 14 residues. The germline V gene has CDR1 ENHRY and CDR2 SYGVKD. The CDR3 DNA reads as TGTGCCATCAGGGCGGGACTAGCGGACAATGAGCAGTTCTTC. Protein: CAIRAGLADNEQFF.

V usage is TRBV9 and J usage is TRBJ2-3; D remains ambiguous. V was shortened by 4 bases and J by 4 bases, with 13 bases between the two germline ends. This CDR3 contains 14 residues. Germline V lookup: CDR1 SGDLS, CDR2 YYNGEE. CDR3 in amino acids: CASSPRNRADTQYF. DNA for the CDR3: TGTGCCAGCAGCCCCCGAAACCGGGCAGATACGCAGTATTTT.

The rearrangement joins TRBV4-3 to TRBJ2-2; 8 nucleotides match TRBD1. Per the germline V gene, CDR1 is LGHNA and CDR2 is YSLEER. The CDR3 is 16 amino acids. The V and J ends lost 0 bases and 7 bases, in that order; junction bases with no gene match: 7. CDR3 in DNA: TGCGCCAGCAGCCAAGACAGCGGACAGGGCATCGGGGAGCTGTTTTTT. It specifies CASSQDSGQGIGELFF.

This clonotype was seen repeatedly, ten times or more. The CDR3, as DNA: TGCGCCAGCAGCTTGTCACCCACAGGGGCAGATACGCAGTATTTT. This translates into CASSLSPTGADTQYF. The chain links TRBV5-1 to TRBJ2-3; 7 nucleotides match TRBD1. CDR1 SGHRS and CDR2 YFSETQ come from the germline V gene. The CDR3 consists of 15 residues. J lost 4 bases, V lost 1 base, and 6 bases had no gene match.

This clonotype appeared a few times. This chain joins TRBV29-1 and TRBJ1-1; TRBD1 aligns across 8 bases. After removal of 7 bases from V and 2 bases from J, the junction contained 3 bases not matched to a gene. CDR1 is SQVTM and CDR2 is ANQGSEA in the germline V gene. CDR3 size: 12 residues. In DNA form, the CDR3 reads TGCAGCGGCGACAGGGGAAACACTGAAGCTTTCTTT. It is translated as CSGDRGNTEAFF.

This clonotype was picked up a small number of times. This rearrangement joins TRBV6-2 or TRBV6-3 to TRBJ2-2; D remains ambiguous. Germline assignment: CDR1 MNHEY and CDR2 SVGEGT. Trimming removed 2 bases from V and 3 bases from J, with 16 bases in between. The CDR3 covers 17 residues. CDR3 sequence: CASSYVRGRWDTGELFF. DNA of the CDR3: TGTGCCAGCAGTTACGTCCGTGGCAGGTGGGACACCGGGGAGCTGTTTTTT.

This clonotype was detected many times. The chain has TRBV10-3 and TRBJ2-5, with TRBD1 identical over 7 bases. Germline trimming cut 6 bases from V and 5 bases from J; bases unmatched to any gene: 6. The CDR3 covers 13 residues. Germline CDR1 ENHRY, CDR2 SYGVKD. The CDR3 sequence is CAISQGGRETQYF. CDR3 sequence (DNA): TGTGCCATCAGCCAAGGGGGCCGTGAGACCCAGTACTTC.

V usage is TRBV20-1 and J usage is TRBJ2-3; 10 nucleotides line up with TRBD1. The CDR3 loop spans 15 amino acids. Germline-derived CDR1 and CDR2 are DFQATT and SNEGSKA (reference sequence). Trimming at V came to 4 bases and at J to 6 bases, leaving 10 bases not matched to a gene. The CDR3 protein is CSANTDRGLLDTQYF. The CDR3 DNA follows: TGCAGTGCTAACACCGACAGGGGGCTTCTGGATACGCAGTATTTT.

This clonotype has only a few counts. The chain joins TRBV6-1 to TRBJ2-4, with D maybe TRBD1 (6 bases). From germline, CDR1 is MNHNS and CDR2 SASEGT. The CDR3 extends over 17 amino acids. The V and J ends lost 11 bases and 6 bases respectively, with 29 bases between them. As DNA, the CDR3 is TGTGCCGGCCCTGCTGGTCACAGCCCAGGGACAAGAAACATTCAGTACTTC. This encodes CAGPAGHSPGTRNIQYF.

This clonotype was counted only a few times. V usage is TRBV7-2 and J usage is TRBJ2-3, with 13 bases matching TRBD2. The CDR3 contains 17 residues. Trimming at V came to 5 bases and at J to 2 bases, leaving 7 bases not matched to a gene. Germline V gives CDR1 SGHTA, CDR2 FQGNSA. The CDR3 spells CASSVRLAGGFTDTQYF. The CDR3 DNA reads TGTGCCAGCAGCGTTCGACTAGCGGGAGGATTCACAGATACGCAGTATTTT.

CDR3 sequence reads: CASSPWTSGDNTGELFF. In DNA form, the CDR3 reads TGTGCCAGCAGCCCCTGGACTAGCGGGGACAACACCGGGGAGCTGTTTTTT. The chain recombines TRBV7-2 with TRBJ2-2, with TRBD2 identical over 12 bases. The CDR3 consists of 17 residues. The V gene end was trimmed by 5 bases and the J gene end by 2 bases; junction bases not matched to a gene: 6. The germline CDR1 and CDR2 sequences are SGHTA and FQGNSA.

The chain joins TRBV7-9 to TRBJ2-1, with TRBD2 matching 9 bases. Germline V gene sequence: CDR1 SEHNR, CDR2 FQNEAQ (reference sequence). The length of the CDR3 is 16 residues. J gave up 6 bases and V 7 bases, and 13 bases lay outside the gene matches. The CDR3 is CASIIPRGGFGNEQFF. CDR3 sequence (DNA): TGTGCCAGCATCATCCCGCGGGGGGGCTTCGGCAATGAGCAGTTCTTC.

The V and J genes are TRBV7-2 and TRBJ1-5, with D tentatively TRBD1 (6 bases). V was trimmed by 3 bases and J by 3 bases, leaving 9 bases between them. The CDR3 has 14 amino acids. Germline V gene lookup returns CDR1 SGHTA and CDR2 FQGNSA. The CDR3 region has the DNA TGTGCCAGCAGCTTGGACAGACTCAATCAGCCCCAGCATTTT. Its protein product is CASSLDRLNQPQHF.

This clonotype was counted only a few times. The CDR3 loop reads CASSLFTGYYEQYF. CDR3 coding DNA: TGTGCCAGCAGCTTATTCACAGGGTATTACGAGCAGTACTTC. V is TRBV7-2 and J is TRBJ2-7; possibly TRBD1 for D (6 bases). The V end was cut by 2 bases, the J end by 4 bases, with 12 bases between. This CDR3 has 14 residues. Germline CDR1 reads SGHTA; CDR2 reads FQGNSA.

The gene calls are TRBV12-3 or TRBV12-4 and TRBJ2-3; D tentatively fits TRBD1 or TRBD2 (7 bases each). V gave up 4 bases and J gave up 5 bases, with 16 bases separating them. This CDR3 has 15 amino acids. CDR3 sequence (DNA): TGTGCCAGCAGTTGGGGGGGGACAGCCAGAGATACGCAGTATTTT. Amino acids: CASSWGGTARDTQYF.

This clonotype has at least ten counts. The chain combines TRBV4-3 with TRBJ2-5; D is undetermined. Trimming cost V 0 bases and J 1 base, with 9 bases left between them. The CDR3 contains 15 residues. Germline CDR1 and CDR2: LGHNA and YSLEER. CDR3 coding DNA: TGCGCCAGCAGCCAAGATACGACGGCCCAAGAGACCCAGTACTTC. Translation gives CASSQDTTAQETQYF.

This clonotype was seen at least ten times. V is TRBV11-2 and J is TRBJ1-4; D possibly corresponds to TRBD1 (5 bases). V lost 4 bases and J lost 8, with 26 bases in between. Germline CDR1 reads SGHAT; CDR2 reads FQNNGV. CDR3 size: 18 residues. The CDR3 DNA sequence: TGTGCCAGCAGCTCCCCTGGTTCGTGGCGAGAGGGGAGGGAAAAACTGTTTTTT. It codes for CASSSPGSWREGREKLFF.

This clonotype was seen more than once but under ten times. The chain couples TRBV7-2 to TRBJ1-2, with D possibly TRBD1 on 6 matching bases. V was trimmed by 4 bases and J by 0 bases, leaving 12 bases between them. Germline V CDR1 and CDR2: SGHTA, FQGNSA. This CDR3 spans 15 amino acids. CDR3 region: CASSSVGGPNYGYTF. The DNA of the CDR3 is TGTGCCAGCAGCTCCGTCGGGGGCCCTAACTATGGCTACACCTTC.

The chain is built from TRBV29-1 and TRBJ1-1, with TRBD1 as a possible D gene (5 bases). The CDR3 is made up of 14 amino acids. V was pared by 7 bases and J by 1 base, with 16 bases between. The germline CDR1 and CDR2 sequences are SQVTM and ANQGSEA. As DNA, the CDR3 is TGCAGCGGTTCCCAGGGTTCCCAGAACACTGAAGCTTTCTTT. Translation gives CSGSQGSQNTEAFF.

This clonotype appeared many times. V is TRBV6-1 and J is TRBJ1-2; weak D call: TRBD1 (5 bases). Per germline, CDR1 MNHNS and CDR2 SASEGT. CDR3 size: 14 residues. Trimming removed 7 bases at V and 8 bases at J, with 20 bases between. The CDR3 loop reads CASTSIQGPYGYTF. The DNA for the CDR3 is TGTGCCAGCACGTCCATTCAGGGTCCCTACGGCTACACCTTC.

In its sample, this clonotype was seen a few times. The J gene is TRBJ2-3, the V gene TRBV9, with D perhaps matching TRBD1 (6 bases). V lost 6 bases and J 1 base, leaving 6 bases between the germline ends. CDR1 is SGDLS and CDR2 is YYNGEE in the germline V gene. There are 12 residues in the CDR3. CDR3: CASKGGTDTQYF. For the CDR3, the DNA is TGTGCCAGCAAGGGGGGCACAGATACGCAGTATTTT. Filled out from reference TRBV9 and TRBJ2-3, the complete variable domain reads DSGVTQTPKHLITATGQRVTLRCSPRSGDLSVYWYQQSLDQGLQFLIQYYNGEERAKGNILERFSAQQFPDLHSELNLSSLELGDSALYFCASKGGTDTQYFGPGTRLTVL.

This clonotype was counted a few times. The chain couples TRBV7-9 to TRBJ2-6; D is unresolved. CDR1 is SEHNR, CDR2 FQNEAQ, per germline (reference sequence). The ends were cut back, 7 bases at V and 4 bases at J, with 5 bases in the middle. CDR3 length: 12 residues. CDR3 sequence reads: CASKSGANVLTF. Written as DNA, the CDR3 is TGTGCCAGCAAGTCCGGGGCCAACGTCCTGACTTTC.

This clonotype was observed a few times. The chain combines TRBV19 with TRBJ1-5, with no clear D. The germline gives CDR1 LNHDA, CDR2 SQIVND (reference sequence). Trimming removed 5 bases from V and 5 bases from J, with 10 bases in between. The CDR3 loop spans 13 amino acids. Here the CDR3 DNA reads TGTGCCAGTAGTCCCGAAAGGTATCAGCCCCAGCATTTT. It is translated as CASSPERYQPQHF.